The 15 T cell receptor beta chains below were found in one sample sequenced in a study of early T cells in non-severe SARS-CoV-2 infection. From the 5' RACE reads, TCRdb called clonotypes with MiXCR, one entry per CDR3 protein. The sample holds tens of thousands of distinct CDR3 sequences, 5.6% seen once. The sequenced material came from whole blood. These receptors were obtained from an adult who was a healthcare worker with PCR-confirmed SARS-CoV-2 infection or an uninfected control (not recorded which).

The chain is built from TRBV14 and TRBJ1-1, with 9 positions matching TRBD1. The CDR3 is made up of 16 amino acids. V lost 5 bases, J lost 4 bases, and 11 bases stayed unmatched. CDR1 and CDR2 (germline): SGHDN, FVKESK. For the CDR3, the DNA is TGTGCCAGCAGCTTACGGAGACAGGGGGGTAGCACTGAAGCTTTCTTT. It translates to CASSLRRQGGSTEAFF.

About this clonotype itself: A much larger clone is a single base away; this may be a read error. This sequence joins TRBV3-1 and TRBJ2-1; 7 bases are shared with TRBD1. Germline loops: CDR1 LGHDT, CDR2 YNNKEL (reference sequence). V was pared by 3 bases and J by 13 bases, with 9 bases of the junction left unmatched. The CDR3 totals 13 residues. In DNA, the CDR3 is TGTGCCAGCAGCCATGGGACAGAGGTACGTCAGTTCTTC. It specifies CASSHGTEVRQFF.

At least ten counts were recorded for this clonotype. The chain combines TRBV20-1 with TRBJ1-3; D unresolved. The CDR3 loop spans 15 amino acids. V lost 2 bases and J 3 bases, leaving 14 bases between the germline ends. CDR1 and CDR2 from the germline V gene are DFQATT and SNEGSKA (reference sequence). CDR3 in amino acids: CSARSLQERGNTIYF. CDR3 nucleotide sequence: TGCAGTGCTAGATCCCTGCAAGAACGTGGAAACACCATATATTTT.

The sample holds a few counts of this clonotype. The chain links TRBV5-6 to TRBJ1-1; TRBD1 matches 9 bases. V gave up 4 bases and J gave up 0 bases; unmatched junction bases: 4. CDR1 is SGHDT, CDR2 YYEEEE, per germline. The CDR3 length is 15 residues. The CDR3 protein is CASSPTGGLNTEAFF. DNA of the CDR3: TGTGCCAGCAGCCCCACAGGGGGCTTGAACACTGAAGCTTTCTTT.

The V call is TRBV11-2, the J call TRBJ2-3; a weak D match, TRBD2 (5 bases). Trimming removed 4 bases at V and 6 bases at J, with 14 bases between. In germline, CDR1 is SGHAT, CDR2 FQNNGV. The CDR3 consists of 14 residues. The CDR3 loop reads CASSSGLTGDTQYF. CDR3 DNA: TGTGCCAGCAGCTCTGGACTCACCGGGGATACGCAGTATTTT.

This clonotype was detected only a few times. The CDR3 region is CASSPGDMVNEQFF. In DNA form, the CDR3 reads TGTGCCAGCAGCCCGGGGGACATGGTAAATGAGCAGTTCTTC. The chain employs TRBV5-6 and TRBJ2-1, with D perhaps matching TRBD1 or TRBD2 (6 bases each). From germline, CDR1 is SGHDT and CDR2 YYEEEE. V was shortened by 4 bases and J by 7 bases, with 15 bases between the two germline ends. The CDR3 sequence is 14 residues long.

This clonotype was picked up a small number of times. The rearrangement uses TRBV5-1 and TRBJ2-7, with TRBD1 matching over 7 bases. The germline V gene has CDR1 SGHRS and CDR2 YFSETQ. This CDR3 is built from 15 residues. V lost 1 base, J lost 4 bases, and 8 bases stayed unmatched. The CDR3 is CASSLSQGVLYEQYF. In nucleotides, the CDR3 is TGCGCCAGCAGCTTGTCGCAGGGGGTACTGTACGAGCAGTACTTC.

There are a few counts of this clonotype. The CDR3 nucleotides are TGTGCCAGCAGCCCCGATGGAGCCGCGGTAGGAAAACTGTTTTTT. Amino acids: CASSPDGAAVGKLFF. This rearrangement joins TRBV7-2 to TRBJ1-4; D is unclear. Germline V gene sequence: CDR1 SGHTA, CDR2 FQGNSA. The CDR3 contains 15 residues. Trimming stripped 5 bases from V and 10 bases from J, with 20 bases between.

Notes on this clonotype: This sequence may be a read error, since a much larger clone differs from it by one base. The rearrangement joins TRBV7-8 to TRBJ2-2, with 7 nucleotides matching TRBD1. The CDR3 has 15 residues. CDR1 is SGHVS, CDR2 FQNEAQ, per germline. The trim removed 5 bases at V and 1 base at J, leaving 4 bases unmatched. Here the CDR3 reads CASSMGQLNTGELFF. The CDR3 region has the DNA TGTGCCAGCAGCATGGGACAGCTGAACACCGGGGAGCTGTTTTTT.

The table lists this clonotype with many counts. The chain has TRBV29-1 and TRBJ2-5; D call uncertain. The V end lost 5 bases, the J end lost 1 base, and 8 bases lay between the germline ends. Germline-derived CDR1 and CDR2 are SQVTM and ANQGSEA. The CDR3 is 12 residues long. The CDR3 sequence is CSVQDFQETQYF. CDR3 bases: TGCAGCGTTCAGGATTTCCAAGAGACCCAGTACTTC.

This clonotype was found many times. V and J are TRBV2 and TRBJ2-2; unclear D gene. Germline CDR1 and CDR2: SNHLY and FYNNEI. The ends were cut back, 2 bases at V and 6 bases at J, with 10 bases in the middle. The CDR3 is 14 amino acids. Here the CDR3 reads CASSERISAGELFF. CDR3 bases: TGTGCCAGCAGTGAAAGGATAAGTGCCGGGGAGCTGTTTTTT.

This rearrangement joins TRBV30 to TRBJ2-1, with D perhaps matching TRBD1 (5 bases). This CDR3 is built from 13 residues. V was clipped by 4 bases and J by 6 bases, with 13 bases between them. Germline-derived CDR1 and CDR2 are GTSNPN and SVGIG (reference sequence). The CDR3 sequence is CAWNQGNFNEQFF. The CDR3 DNA is TGTGCCTGGAACCAGGGTAATTTCAATGAGCAGTTCTTC.

This clonotype was picked up a small number of times. This chain connects TRBV30 to TRBJ2-1, with 9 bases that match TRBD1. CDR3 length: 13 residues. Germline V gives CDR1 GTSNPN, CDR2 SVGIG (reference sequence). The trim removed 5 bases at V and 13 bases at J, leaving 12 bases unmatched. CDR3 DNA: TGTGCCTGGGAAAAACAGGGGGCTCCTCCCCAGTTCTTC. Residues: CAWEKQGAPPQFF.

This clonotype was detected many times. This rearrangement joins TRBV4-2 to TRBJ1-3; D is ambiguous. The CDR3 runs 13 residues. Germline V gene lookup returns CDR1 LGHNA and CDR2 YNFKEQ. Trimming stripped 1 base from V and 1 base from J, with 2 bases between. CDR3 in amino acids: CASSQASGNTIYF. Written as DNA, the CDR3 is TGTGCCAGCAGCCAAGCGTCTGGAAACACCATATATTTT.

The V gene is TRBV12-3 or TRBV12-4, the J gene TRBJ1-2, with 7 bases that match TRBD1. The trim removed 6 bases at V and 2 bases at J, leaving 6 bases unmatched. The CDR3 length is 14 residues. The CDR3 reads CASSPTGVNYGYTF. The CDR3 DNA sequence: TGTGCCAGCAGCCCCACAGGGGTGAACTATGGCTACACCTTC.